The next 9 T cell receptor beta chains were all read from a single sample in a study of preoperative IRX-2 immunotherapy in early breast cancer. Treatment specified: preoperative locoregional IRX-2 cytokine immunotherapy. Assay used: immunoSEQ multiplex PCR; TCRdb lists only in-frame clones, some missing. This table has around 11,000 clones, 80% appearing once. Sequences were derived from lymph node tissue, sampled before IRX-2 immunotherapy. The receptors come from a human donor with breast cancer.

The J gene is TRBJ2-2, the V gene TRBV6-8, with 8 bases aligning to TRBD2. Germline V CDR1 and CDR2: MNHGY, SAAAGT. V shed 8 bases and J 0 bases; nucleotides not matched to a gene: 8. This CDR3 is 16 amino acids long. In DNA form, the CDR3 reads TGTGCCAGCCGACGGGGGGGGCCCGCGAACACCGGGGAGCTGTTTTTT. It is translated as CASRRGGPANTGELFF.

This chain uses TRBV6-8 with TRBJ1-2; D remains ambiguous. This CDR3 is 14 amino acids long. Per germline, CDR1 MNHGY and CDR2 SAAAGT. Trimming took 0 bases from V and 6 from J, leaving 11 bases between them. In DNA, the CDR3 is TGTGCCAGCAGTTACTCGAATCGGAACGATGGCTACACCTTC. Its protein product is CASSYSNRNDGYTF.

V and J are TRBV11-3 and TRBJ2-6; 7 positions match TRBD1. V lost 5 bases and J lost 0; bases outside the gene matches: 7. The germline V gene has CDR1 SGHNT and CDR2 YENEEA. The CDR3 extends over 17 amino acids. The CDR3 sequence is CASSPGQLISGANVLTF. CDR3 bases: TGTGCCAGCAGCCCGGGACAGCTCATCTCTGGGGCCAACGTCCTGACTTTC.

The V and J genes are TRBV12-1 and TRBJ2-7; the table names TRBD2, a call not compared with the DNA. TRBV12-1 is flagged as a pseudogene. This CDR3 is built from 18 residues. The CDR3 region has the DNA TGTGCCAGCAGCTTCTCCGGGACTAGCGGGAGGGCTACCTACGAGCAGTACTTC. This encodes CASSFSGTSGRATYEQYF.

This clone was picked up a small number of times. The chain carries TRBV11-3 and TRBJ2-3; 8 bases fit TRBD2. CDR1 is SGHNT and CDR2 is YENEEA in the germline V gene. V gave up 5 bases and J gave up 2 bases; unmatched junction bases: 3. The CDR3 runs 14 residues. In nucleotides, the CDR3 is TGTGCCAGCAGCCCGGGGGGGAACACAGATACGCAGTATTTT. Protein product: CASSPGGNTDTQYF.

The sample holds one count of this clone. CDR3 protein: CSVLRADNEQFF. As DNA, the CDR3 is TGCAGCGTCCTTAGGGCGGACAATGAGCAGTTCTTC. This chain joins TRBV29-1 and TRBJ2-1; D remains ambiguous. CDR1 is SQVTM and CDR2 is ANQGSEA in the germline V gene. Trimming removed 6 bases from V and 5 bases from J, with 11 bases in between. The CDR3 is 12 amino acids.

This clone came up a few times. The J gene is TRBJ1-4, the V gene TRBV11-3; TRBD1 is a possible D gene (6 bases). Germline V gives CDR1 SGHNT, CDR2 YENEEA. This CDR3 has 15 residues. V dropped 5 bases and J dropped 3 bases, with 13 bases sitting between them. CDR3 nucleotides: TGTGCCAGCAGCCGACGGACAGATCCTAATGAAAAACTGTTTTTT. Translated, it gives CASSRRTDPNEKLFF.

V is TRBV6-8 and J is TRBJ1-1; D uncertain. In germline, CDR1 is MNHGY, CDR2 SAAAGT. V lost 11 bases and J 1 base, leaving 14 bases between the germline ends. The CDR3 spans 13 residues. CDR3 sequence: CASRGEENTEAFF. The CDR3 DNA is TGTGCCTCCCGCGGGGAAGAGAACACTGAAGCTTTCTTT.

This chain connects TRBV11-3 to TRBJ2-3; TRBD2 matches at 8 bases. This CDR3 has 17 residues. Unmatched junction bases numbered 15, after V lost 5 bases and J lost 5 bases. Germline-derived CDR1 and CDR2 are SGHNT and YENEEA. CDR3 in amino acids: CASSRFSRAGGGDTQYF. As DNA, the CDR3 is TGTGCCAGCAGCCGATTTTCTAGGGCGGGAGGAGGAGATACGCAGTATTTT. Filled out from reference TRBV11-3 and TRBJ2-3, the complete variable domain reads EAGVVQSPRYKIIEKKQPVAFWCNPISGHNTLYWYLQNLGQGPELLIRYENEEAVDDSQLPKDRFSAERLKGVDSTLKIQPAELGDSAVYLCASSRFSRAGGGDTQYFGPGTRLTVL.